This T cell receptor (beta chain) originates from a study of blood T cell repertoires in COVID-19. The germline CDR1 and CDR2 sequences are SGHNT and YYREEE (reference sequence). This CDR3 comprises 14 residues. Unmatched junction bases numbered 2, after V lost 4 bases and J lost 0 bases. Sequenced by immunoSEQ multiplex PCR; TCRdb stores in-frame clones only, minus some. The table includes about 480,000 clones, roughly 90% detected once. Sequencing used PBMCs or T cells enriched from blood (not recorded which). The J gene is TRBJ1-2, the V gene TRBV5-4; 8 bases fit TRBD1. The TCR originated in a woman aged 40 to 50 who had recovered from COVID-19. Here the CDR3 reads CASSNRGANYGYTF. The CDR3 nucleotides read TGTGCCAGCAGCAACAGGGGGGCTAACTATGGCTACACCTTC.